Below, one T cell receptor (beta chain) is given with its context. Its specificity is not known. Germline V gives CDR1 DFQATT, CDR2 SNEGSKA (reference sequence). This CDR3 region has 12 residues. Trimming took 8 bases from V and 6 from J, leaving 17 bases between them. This sample was included in a study of early T cells in non-severe SARS-CoV-2 infection. Study conclusions and caveats: The study's VDJdb matching favored anti-spike CD8 responses and missed private and CD4 specificities.

Unique molecular identifiers were affixed to single, distinct cDNA molecules. Using its own MiXCR run on the 5' RACE reads, TCRdb lists one record per CDR3 protein. The sample lists approximately 48,000 distinct CDR3 sequences, less than 7.5% seen once, with approximately 3% in the top ten. The chain uses TRBV20-1 and TRBJ2-7, with D possibly matching TRBD2 (6 bases). The receptor comes from an adult who was a healthcare worker with PCR-confirmed SARS-CoV-2 infection or an uninfected control (not recorded which). The sequences come from whole blood, collected at baseline. CDR3: CSSFGSGPEQYF. CDR3 sequence (DNA): TGCAGTTCTTTCGGTAGCGGACCCGAGCAGTACTTC.